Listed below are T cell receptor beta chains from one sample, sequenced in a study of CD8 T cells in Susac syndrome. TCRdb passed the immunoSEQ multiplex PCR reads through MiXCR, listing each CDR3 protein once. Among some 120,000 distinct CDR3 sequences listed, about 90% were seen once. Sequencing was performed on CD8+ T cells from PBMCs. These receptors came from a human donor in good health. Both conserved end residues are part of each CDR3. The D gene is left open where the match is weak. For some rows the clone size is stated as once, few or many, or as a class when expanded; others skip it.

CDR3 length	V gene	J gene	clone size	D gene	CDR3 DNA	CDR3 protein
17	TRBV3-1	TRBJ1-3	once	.	TGTGCCAGCAGCCAACTCCGCCCGGGCCCGGCCGGAAACACCATATATTTT	CASSQLRPGPAGNTIYF
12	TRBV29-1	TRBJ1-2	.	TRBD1	TGCGCCCTGGACAGGGTGATCTATGGCTACACCTTC	CALDRVIYGYTF
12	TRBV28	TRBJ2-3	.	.	TGTGCCAGCAGTTTACTCAGAGATACGCAGTATTTT	CASSLLRDTQYF
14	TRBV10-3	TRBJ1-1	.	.	TGTGCCATCAGTGATAAGGGATTGAACACTGAAGCTTTCTTT	CAISDKGLNTEAFF
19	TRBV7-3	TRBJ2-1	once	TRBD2	TGTGCCAGCAGCCACGGGACTAGCGGGAGGAGGACCGGTCGGGATGAGCAGTTCTTC	CASSHGTSGRRTGRDEQFF
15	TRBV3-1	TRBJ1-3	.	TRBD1	TGTGCCAGCAGCCTCCGGGACAGGGTTGGAAACACCATATATTTT	CASSLRDRVGNTIYF
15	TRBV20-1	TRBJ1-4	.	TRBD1	TGCAGTGGACGACGACCCGGGACAGCGAATGAAAAACTGTTTTTT	CSGRRPGTANEKLFF
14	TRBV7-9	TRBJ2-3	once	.	TGTGCCAGCATCGAAACGGGAGACACAGATACGCAGTATTTT	CASIETGDTDTQYF
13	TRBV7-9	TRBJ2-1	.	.	TGTGCCAGCAGCTTAGACGTTGTAAATGAGCAGTTCTTC	CASSLDVVNEQFF
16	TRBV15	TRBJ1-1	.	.	TGTGCCACCAGCTCCAAGACAGGTAGTATGAACACTGAAGCTTTCTTT	CATSSKTGSMNTEAFF